The clone carrying this TCR beta chain was detected ten times or more. Its matching antigen is unknown. The data originate from a study of regulatory T cells in long-lasting Graves disease. Study details: Disease was considered persistent Graves' disease after over 5 years of antithyroid drugs (with positive TSH receptor antibodies). Findings of the study overall: Persistent disease preferred TRBV28, TRBJ1-2 and TRBJ2-5; new disease, TRBV20-1 and TRBJ2-1.

Trimming took off 7 bases at V and 6 bases at J, with 13 bases between the two ends. The CDR3 has 12 residues. Germline CDR1 reads MDHEN; CDR2 reads SYDVKM. With iRepertoire HTBI primers and Arm-PCR of CDR3 regions, TCR beta libraries were built. TCRdb fed the multiplex PCR reads into MiXCR, producing one record per CDR3 protein. The sample carries roughly 500,000 distinct CDR3 sequences, less than 25% recorded once. Time point indicated: persistent/refractory GD, antithyroid drugs over 5 years with positive TRAb. There was RNA extracted from PBMCs, and the TCR library was made from it. The gene calls are TRBV28 and TRBJ2-7; D is possibly TRBD1 (6 bases). The input for sequencing was peripheral blood mononuclear cells (PBMCs), taken when the disease was refractory, from a patient treated with antithyroid drugs. The sequence came from a female donor with Graves disease. DNA for the CDR3: TGTGCCAGCACTACAGGGATAACCGAGCAGTACTTC. This encodes CASTTGITEQYF. Variable domain in full (rest from reference TRBV28 and TRBJ2-7): DVKVTQSSRYLVKRTGEKVFLECVQDMDHENMFWYRQDPGLGLRLIYFSYDVKMKEKGDIPEGYSVSREKKERFSLILESASTNQTSMYLCASTTGITEQYFGPGTRLTVT.